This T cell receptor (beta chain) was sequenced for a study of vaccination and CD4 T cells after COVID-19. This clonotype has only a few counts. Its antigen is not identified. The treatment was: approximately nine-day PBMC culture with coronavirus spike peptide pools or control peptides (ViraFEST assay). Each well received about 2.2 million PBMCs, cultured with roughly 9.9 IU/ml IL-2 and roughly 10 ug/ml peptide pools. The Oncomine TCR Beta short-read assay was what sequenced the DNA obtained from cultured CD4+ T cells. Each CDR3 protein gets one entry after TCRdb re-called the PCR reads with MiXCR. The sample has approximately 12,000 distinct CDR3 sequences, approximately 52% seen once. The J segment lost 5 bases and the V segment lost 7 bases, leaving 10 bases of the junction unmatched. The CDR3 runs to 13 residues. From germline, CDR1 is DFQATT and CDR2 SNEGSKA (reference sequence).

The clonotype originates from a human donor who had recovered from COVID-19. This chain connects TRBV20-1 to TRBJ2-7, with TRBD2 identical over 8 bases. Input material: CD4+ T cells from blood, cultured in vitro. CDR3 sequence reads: CSVPTSANHEQYF. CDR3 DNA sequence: TGCAGTGTTCCGACTAGCGCAAACCACGAGCAGTACTTC.